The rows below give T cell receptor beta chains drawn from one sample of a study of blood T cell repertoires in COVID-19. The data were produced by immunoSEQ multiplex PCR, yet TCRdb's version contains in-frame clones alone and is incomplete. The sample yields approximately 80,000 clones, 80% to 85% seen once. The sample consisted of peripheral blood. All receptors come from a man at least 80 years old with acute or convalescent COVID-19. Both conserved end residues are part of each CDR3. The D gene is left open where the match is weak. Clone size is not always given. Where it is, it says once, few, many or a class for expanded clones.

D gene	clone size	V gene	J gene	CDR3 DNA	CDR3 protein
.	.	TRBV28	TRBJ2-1	TGTGCCAGCAGTGGGTCTAGCGCAGCCTACAATGAGCAGTTCTTC	CASSGSSAAYNEQFF
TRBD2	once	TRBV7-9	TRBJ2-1	TGTGCCAGCAGCTCCGGGACTAGCGGTTACTCCTACAATGAGCAGTTCTTC	CASSSGTSGYSYNEQFF
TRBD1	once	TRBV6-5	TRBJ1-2	TGTGCCAGCAGTTCCGACAGGGGAAACTATGGCTACACCTTC	CASSSDRGNYGYTF
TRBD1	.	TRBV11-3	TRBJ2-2	TGTGCCAGCAGCCGGACCCAGGGGGACACCGGGGAGCTGTTTTTT	CASSRTQGDTGELFF
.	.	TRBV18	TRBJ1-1	TGTGCCAGCTCACCGGGGCAGGGGCAGATCAACACTGAAGCTTTCTTT	CASSPGQGQINTEAFF
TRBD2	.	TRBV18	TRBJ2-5	TGTGCCAGCTCACCGCCGGGACTAGCGGGACAAGAGACCCAGTACTTC	CASSPPGLAGQETQYF
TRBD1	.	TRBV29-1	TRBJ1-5	TGCAGCGTTCAACACAGGGGGGACAATCAGCCCCAGCATTTT	CSVQHRGDNQPQHF
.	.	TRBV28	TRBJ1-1	TGTGCCAGCAGTTTCTCTTCTGGGCCAGAAGAAGCTTTCTTT	CASSFSSGPEEAFF
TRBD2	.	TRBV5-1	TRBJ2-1	TGCGCCAGCAGCTTGGTCCCGGGACTAGCGGGAGGATCGTACAATGAGCAGTTCTTC	CASSLVPGLAGGSYNEQFF
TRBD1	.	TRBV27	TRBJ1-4	TGTGCCAGCGGCGACAGGGTCCGAGATGAAAAACTGTTTTTT	CASGDRVRDEKLFF
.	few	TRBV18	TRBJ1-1	TGTGCCAGCTCACCGGGACAGAACACTGAAGCTTTCTTT	CASSPGQNTEAFF
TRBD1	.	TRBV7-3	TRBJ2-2	TGTGCCAGCAGCTACGACAGGGTTGGGACCGGGGAGCTGTTTTTT	CASSYDRVGTGELFF
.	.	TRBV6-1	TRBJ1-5	TGTGCCAGCAGTGAACCAGGGGTAAATCAGCCCCAGCATTTT	CASSEPGVNQPQHF
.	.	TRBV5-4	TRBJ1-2	TGTGCCAGCAGCTTCGTCGACAGGTCTTGGTATGGCTACACCTTC	CASSFVDRSWYGYTF
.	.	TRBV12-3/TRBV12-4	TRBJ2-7	TGTGCCAGCAGCTGGACAGTCTACGAGCAGTACTTC	CASSWTVYEQYF
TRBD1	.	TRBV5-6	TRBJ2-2	TGTGCCAGCAGCCCCGGGACAGGAACCACCGGGGAGCTGTTTTTT	CASSPGTGTTGELFF
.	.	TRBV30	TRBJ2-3	TGTGCCTGGAGTGGATTGGGGGGTTATACGCAGTATTTT	CAWSGLGGYTQYF
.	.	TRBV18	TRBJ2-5	TGTGCCAGCTCACTTTTAGGGACATCCGCGGAGACCCAGTACTTC	CASSLLGTSAETQYF
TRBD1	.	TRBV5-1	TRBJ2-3	TGCGCCAGCAGCCAAGGACAGGGGTCTACAGATACGCAGTATTTT	CASSQGQGSTDTQYF
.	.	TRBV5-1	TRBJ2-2	TGCGCCAGCAGCCGGCGCAGGCGGGAGGAGCTGTTTTTT	CASSRRRREELFF
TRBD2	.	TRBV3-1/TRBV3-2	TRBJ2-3	TGTGCCAGCAGCCCCCCGGGACTAGCGGGGGGAGGAGCAGATACGCAGTATTTT	CASSPPGLAGGGADTQYF
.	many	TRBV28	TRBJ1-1	TGTGCCAGCAGTCGCACAGGGTTGGTCACTGAAGCTTTCTTT	CASSRTGLVTEAFF
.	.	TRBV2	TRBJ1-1	TGTGCCAGCTTATTTGAGGAGAACACTGAAGCTTTCTTT	CASLFEENTEAFF
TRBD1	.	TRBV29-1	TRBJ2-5	TGCAGCGTTGCCGACAGGGACCAAGAGACCCAGTACTTC	CSVADRDQETQYF
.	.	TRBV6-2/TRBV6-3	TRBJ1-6	TGTGCCAGCAGTCCAGGTTCACCCCTCCACTTT	CASSPGSPLHF
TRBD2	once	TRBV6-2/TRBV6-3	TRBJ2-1	TGTGCCAGCAGTTTCGGGAGGACCTCCTACAATGAGCAGTTCTTC	CASSFGRTSYNEQFF
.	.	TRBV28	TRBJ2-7	TGTGCCAGCAAGCAGGCCCGGACAGTCTCCTACGAGCAGTACTTC	CASKQARTVSYEQYF
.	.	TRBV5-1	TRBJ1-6	TGCGCCAGCAGCGTCCGGGACACCCGTAATTCACCCCTCCACTTT	CASSVRDTRNSPLHF
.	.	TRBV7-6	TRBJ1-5	TGTGCCAGCAGCTTAGCCCCCCGGGGGGGGATCGGCAATCAGCCCCAGCATTTT	CASSLAPRGGIGNQPQHF
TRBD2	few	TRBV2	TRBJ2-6	TGTGCCAGCAGTGTGCTAGCGGCTGGGGCCAACGTCCTGACTTTC	CASSVLAAGANVLTF
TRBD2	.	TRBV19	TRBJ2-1	TGTGCCAGTAGTATAACCGGCGGGAGCTCCTACAATGAGCAGTTCTTC	CASSITGGSSYNEQFF
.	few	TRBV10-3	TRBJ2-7	TGTGCCATCAGTAACTGGGGACAATCCTACGAGCAGTACTTC	CAISNWGQSYEQYF
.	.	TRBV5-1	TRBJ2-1	TGCGCCAGCAGCTTGGAGCGCCCGAGCTCCTACAATGAGCAGTTCTTC	CASSLERPSSYNEQFF
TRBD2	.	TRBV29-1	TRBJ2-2	TGCAGCGTTGCTCGGGGGGGACGAACCGGGGAGCTGTTTTTT	CSVARGGRTGELFF
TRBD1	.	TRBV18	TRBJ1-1	TGTGCCAGCTCACCAAGAGGGACAGGGGGCGGAACTGAAGCTTTCTTT	CASSPRGTGGGTEAFF
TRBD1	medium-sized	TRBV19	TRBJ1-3	TGTGCCAGTAGTCCCCCGGGACAGGGGGCAAGAGGAAACACCATATATTTT	CASSPPGQGARGNTIYF
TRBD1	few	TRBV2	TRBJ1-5	TGTGCCAGCAGCCCGGACAGGGCCAGCAATCAGCCCCAGCATTTT	CASSPDRASNQPQHF
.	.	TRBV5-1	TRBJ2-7	TGCGCCAGCAGCTTCGGGGAGACGGCGACCTACGAGCAGTACTTC	CASSFGETATYEQYF
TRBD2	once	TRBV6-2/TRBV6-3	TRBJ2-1	TGTGCCAGCAGTTACCGGACTAGCGGGAGGGCTGAACAGTTCTTC	CASSYRTSGRAEQFF
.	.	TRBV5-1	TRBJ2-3	TGCGCCAGCAGCGCGACTCGCACAGATACGCAGTATTTT	CASSATRTDTQYF
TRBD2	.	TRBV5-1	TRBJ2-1	TGCGCCAGCAGCGACAGACTAGCGGAATACAATGAGCAGTTCTTC	CASSDRLAEYNEQFF
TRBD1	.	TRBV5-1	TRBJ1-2	TGCGCCAGCAGCTCCACAGGGGGCCTTGGCTACACCTTC	CASSSTGGLGYTF
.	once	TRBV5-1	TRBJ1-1	TGCGCCAGCAGCGGCGGTGGGGGAGGAATTGCTTTCTTT	CASSGGGGGIAFF
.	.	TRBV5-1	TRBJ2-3	TGCGCCAGCAGCTTGGGAGAGACAGATACGCAGTATTTT	CASSLGETDTQYF
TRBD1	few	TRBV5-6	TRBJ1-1	TGTGCCAGCAGCGACCGGGACAGGGGCCCTGAAGCTTTCTTT	CASSDRDRGPEAFF
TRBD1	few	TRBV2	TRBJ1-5	TGTGCCAGCAGTAAGGGGACAGCAATCAGCCCCCAGCATTTT	CASSKGTAISPQHF
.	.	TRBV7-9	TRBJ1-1	TGTGCCAGCAGCTTAGCGGGGGGTTACACTGAAGCTTTCTTT	CASSLAGGYTEAFF
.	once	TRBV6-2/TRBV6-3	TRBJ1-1	TGTGCCAGCATCCCCGGCGGTGGCACTGAAGCTTTCTTT	CASIPGGGTEAFF
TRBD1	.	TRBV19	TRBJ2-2	TGTGGCAGTAGGGACAGGGGCGGCACCGGGGAGCTGTTTTTT	CGSRDRGGTGELFF
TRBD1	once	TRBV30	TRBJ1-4	TGTGCCTGGAGTAAACAGGGGAGGATTAATGAAAAACTGTTTTTT	CAWSKQGRINEKLFF
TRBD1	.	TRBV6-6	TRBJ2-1	TGTGCCAGCAGGTCACCTCCGGGACAGGTGCGGAATGAGCAGTTCTTC	CASRSPPGQVRNEQFF
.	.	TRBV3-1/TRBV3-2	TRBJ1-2	TGTGCCAGCAGCCAAGGGGCCTATGGCTACACCTTC	CASSQGAYGYTF
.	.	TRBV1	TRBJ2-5	TGCACCAGCCCGACCAGCAGCCAAATACGGGAGGGCCGTGAGACCCAGTACTTC	CTSPTSSQIREGRETQYF
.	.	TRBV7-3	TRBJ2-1	TGTGCCAGCAGCCCGAAGACTGATCTCTCCTACAATGAGCAGTTCTTC	CASSPKTDLSYNEQFF
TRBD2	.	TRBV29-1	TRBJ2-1	TGCAGCGGGGAAGGGACTAGCTCCTACAATGAGCAGTTCTTC	CSGEGTSSYNEQFF
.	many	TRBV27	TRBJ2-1	TGTGCCAGCAGTTTAGGAGAGAGCTCCTACAATGAGCAGTTCTTC	CASSLGESSYNEQFF
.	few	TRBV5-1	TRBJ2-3	TGCGCCAGCAGCTTGGCCTCGACTAGCACAGATACGCAGTATTTT	CASSLASTSTDTQYF
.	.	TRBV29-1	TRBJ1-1	TGCAGCGTTGTAGTAAACACTGAAGCTTTCTTT	CSVVVNTEAFF